Listed here are 27 T cell receptor beta chains from one sample, sequenced in a study of shared clonotypes between healthy human individuals. Clones were sequenced by immunoSEQ multiplex PCR, and TCRdb holds only the in-frame ones, with some missing. The sample shows about 92,000 clones, almost 70% of them seen only once. The sample comprised memory CD8+ T cells sorted from blood. The sample's subset: CD45RO+ cells pooled with CCR7-negative TemRA cells. These receptors originate from a man under 40 in good health.

This chain links TRBV10-3 with TRBJ2-1, with 8 bases identical to TRBD1. J was trimmed by 9 bases and V by 8 bases; bases with no gene match: 12. The CDR3 runs to 14 residues. Germline lookup yields CDR1 ENHRY and CDR2 SYGVKD. The CDR3 loop is CAIGQGPPFGEQFF. In DNA form, the CDR3 reads TGTGCCATCGGACAGGGACCACCCTTTGGTGAGCAGTTCTTC.

V and J are TRBV20-1 and TRBJ2-7; D uncertain. The CDR3 sequence is 11 residues long. V was pared by 3 bases and J by 2 bases, with 5 bases between. CDR1 and CDR2 (germline): DFQATT, SNEGSKA (reference sequence). The CDR3 region is CSARQTYEQYF. Here the CDR3 DNA reads TGCAGTGCTAGGCAGACCTACGAGCAGTACTTC.

The chain is built from TRBV2 and TRBJ2-6; 8 bases fit TRBD1. CDR3 length: 17 amino acids. J gave up 2 bases and V 4 bases, and 7 bases lay outside the gene matches. The V gene's germline CDR1 is SNHLY and CDR2 FYNNEI. CDR3 residues: CASSVESTGAGANVLTF. CDR3 sequence (DNA): TGTGCCAGCAGTGTAGAGTCGACAGGGGCTGGGGCCAACGTCCTGACTTTC.

This sequence joins TRBV7-9 and TRBJ2-5; 7 positions agree with TRBD1. The germline gives CDR1 SEHNR, CDR2 FQNEAQ (reference sequence). After removal of 5 bases from V and 3 bases from J, the junction contained 9 bases not matched to a gene. The CDR3 has 15 amino acids. For the CDR3, the DNA is TGTGCCAGCAGCACGACCAGACAGGGAGAAGAGACCCAGTACTTC. Translated, it gives CASSTTRQGEETQYF. Supplemented by reference TRBV7-9 and TRBJ2-5, the full variable domain reads DTGVSQNPRHKITKRGQNVTFRCDPISEHNRLYWYRQTLGQGPEFLTYFQNEAQLEKSRLLSDRFSAERPKGSFSTLEIQRTEQGDSAMYLCASSTTRQGEETQYFGPGTRLLVL.

This clone appeared many times. The chain recombines TRBV7-9 with TRBJ1-5; D unresolved. Trimming cost V 4 bases and J 3 bases, with 4 bases left between them. The V gene's germline CDR1 is SEHNR and CDR2 FQNEAQ (reference sequence). The CDR3 has 12 amino acids. CDR3 coding DNA: TGTGCCAGCAGCTCCTTCAATCAGCCCCAGCATTTT. Its translation: CASSSFNQPQHF.

This chain uses TRBV6-5 with TRBJ2-2; D gene ambiguous. The V gene's germline CDR1 is MNHEY and CDR2 SVGAGI. The V end was cut by 0 bases, the J end by 6 bases, with 11 bases between. The CDR3 runs 15 residues. This chain's CDR3 is CASSYSASFSGELFF. CDR3 DNA sequence: TGTGCCAGCAGTTACTCGGCGAGTTTTTCCGGGGAGCTGTTTTTT.

The genes are TRBV4-3 and TRBJ2-7, with 7 bases that match TRBD2. Trimming at V came to 0 bases and at J to 3 bases, leaving 5 bases not matched to a gene. From germline, CDR1 is LGHNA and CDR2 YSLEER. CDR3 length equals 15 residues. The CDR3 DNA is TGCGCCAGCAGCCAAGAGTCATCTAGCGGCTACGAGCAGTACTTC. Its translation: CASSQESSSGYEQYF.

V usage is TRBV28 and J usage is TRBJ2-1, with no clear D. This CDR3 is 13 amino acids long. CDR1 is MDHEN, CDR2 SYDVKM, per germline. V was cut by 3 bases and J by 4 bases, with 7 bases left in between. CDR3 in DNA: TGTGCCAGCAGTTTGTCCGGGTACAATGAGCAGTTCTTC. It specifies CASSLSGYNEQFF. Using reference TRBV28 and TRBJ2-1 for the parts outside the CDR3, the full variable domain is DVKVTQSSRYLVKRTGEKVFLECVQDMDHENMFWYRQDPGLGLRLIYFSYDVKMKEKGDIPEGYSVSREKKERFSLILESASTNQTSMYLCASSLSGYNEQFFGPGTRLTVL.

This clone was detected a few times. The chain links TRBV4-3 to TRBJ2-7; D tentatively fits TRBD1 or TRBD2 (5 bases each). The length of the CDR3 is 15 residues. In germline, CDR1 is LGHNA, CDR2 YSLEER. The V end lost 1 base, the J end lost 2 bases, and 12 bases lay between the germline ends. Here the CDR3 DNA reads TGCGCCAGCAGCCAAGGCCCCGGGGCAACCTACGAGCAGTACTTC. This sequence encodes CASSQGPGATYEQYF.

This clone appeared a few times. The V and J genes are TRBV6-1 and TRBJ1-1; D ambiguous. CDR1 and CDR2 from the germline V gene are MNHNS and SASEGT. The CDR3 spans 12 residues. Trimming removed 4 bases from V and 3 bases from J, with 6 bases in between. Written as DNA, the CDR3 is TGTGCCAGCAGTGCCTATTACACTGAAGCTTTCTTT. As protein: CASSAYYTEAFF.

The V gene is TRBV7-9, the J gene TRBJ2-7; TRBD1 aligns across 7 bases. CDR3 size: 15 residues. V lost 4 bases, J lost 3 bases, and 9 bases stayed unmatched. Per germline, CDR1 SEHNR and CDR2 FQNEAQ (reference sequence). CDR3 residues: CASSWDSEGVYEQYF. The CDR3 nucleotides are TGTGCCAGCAGCTGGGACAGCGAAGGGGTCTACGAGCAGTACTTC.

The chain couples TRBV13 to TRBJ2-7; TRBD1 might be the D (6 bases). Trimming left V 0 bases short and J 4 bases short, with 10 bases between. Germline CDR1 is PRHDT and CDR2 is FYEKMQ (reference sequence). There are 14 residues in the CDR3. The CDR3 reads CASSLGYRDYEQYF. The CDR3 bases are TGTGCCAGCAGCTTAGGCTACAGGGATTACGAGCAGTACTTC.

As for this clone: One end of the junction fails to match germline, which may point to a read error. The gene calls are TRBV7-7 and TRBJ2-7; 11 bases line up with TRBD1. This CDR3 contains 13 residues. Germline V gives CDR1 SSHAT, CDR2 FNYEAQ (reference sequence). CDR3 sequence (DNA): TGTGCTAGCAGCTCGGACAGGGGGCAAGAGCAGTACTTC. Its translation: CASSSDRGQEQYF.

In this sample, this clone turned up once. The V gene is TRBV25-1, the J gene TRBJ1-4; D call uncertain. Germline lookup yields CDR1 MGHDK and CDR2 SYGVNS. The germline V and J ends were trimmed by 3 bases and 4 bases, with 9 bases remaining between them. The CDR3 has 14 amino acids. CDR3 nucleotides: TGTGCCAGCAGTGATCTAGGGAATAATGAAAAACTGTTTTTT. This codes for CASSDLGNNEKLFF.

The V and J genes are TRBV7-9 and TRBJ2-5; D is uncertain. Germline V gene lookup returns CDR1 SEHNR and CDR2 FQNEAQ (reference sequence). The length of the CDR3 is 14 residues. The ends were cut back, 11 bases at V and 3 bases at J, with 19 bases in the middle. The CDR3 spells CAPPRACEEETQYF. Written as DNA, the CDR3 is TGTGCCCCTCCTCGGGCGTGCGAAGAAGAGACCCAGTACTTC.

J is TRBJ2-5 and V is TRBV5-6; the D gene is possibly TRBD1 (6 bases). The CDR3 is 16 amino acids. V lost 4 bases to trimming and J lost 5 bases, with 21 bases between them. The germline V gene has CDR1 SGHDT and CDR2 YYEEEE. For the CDR3, the DNA is TGTGCCAGCAGCCTCCAAGAGACAGGATTACGGGAGACCCAGTACTTC. It yields the protein CASSLQETGLRETQYF.

The chain carries TRBV27 and TRBJ1-5; D is unclear. The CDR3 has 13 amino acids. Trimming removed 7 bases at V and 9 bases at J, with 16 bases between. Germline V gene data show CDR1 as MNHEY and CDR2 as SMNVEV (reference sequence). The CDR3 region is CASTAPGFTPQHF. The CDR3 nucleotides are TGTGCCAGCACAGCCCCGGGGTTCACGCCCCAGCATTTT.

The J gene is TRBJ2-1, the V gene TRBV5-1; 9 nucleotides match TRBD1. The CDR3 is made up of 16 amino acids. Per germline, CDR1 SGHRS and CDR2 YFSETQ. The trim removed 5 bases at V and 8 bases at J, leaving 14 bases unmatched. The CDR3 DNA sequence: TGCGCCAGCAGGGGCACTCCGGGACAGGGACGGGATGAGCAGTTCTTC. As protein: CASRGTPGQGRDEQFF.

The chain couples TRBV7-3 to TRBJ2-3; perhaps TRBD1 as D (6 bases). Trimming cost V 5 bases and J 2 bases, with 14 bases left between them. The germline CDR1 and CDR2 sequences are SGHTA and FQGTGA. The CDR3 covers 15 residues. The CDR3, as DNA: TGTGCCAGCAGCCCGAGGGGGAGTTTCACAGATACGCAGTATTTT. Translating it yields CASSPRGSFTDTQYF. The complete variable domain, with remaining parts taken from reference TRBV7-3 and TRBJ2-3, reads GAGVSQTPSNKVTEKGKYVELRCDPISGHTALYWYRQSLGQGPEFLIYFQGTGAADDSGLPNDRFFAVRPEGSVSTLKIQRTERGDSAVYLCASSPRGSFTDTQYFGPGTRLTVL.

The chain has TRBV5-4 and TRBJ1-2; no firm D call. With 0 bases removed from V and 6 bases from J, the gap between germline ends came to 9 bases. The CDR3 length is 13 residues. The germline V gene encodes CDR1 SGHNT and CDR2 YYREEE (reference sequence). This CDR3 is CASSLVEGDGYTF. The DNA of the CDR3 is TGTGCCAGCAGCTTGGTAGAGGGCGATGGCTACACCTTC.

V usage is TRBV27 and J usage is TRBJ2-7; no firm D call. Germline V gives CDR1 MNHEY, CDR2 SMNVEV (reference sequence). Trimming left V 8 bases short and J 5 bases short, with 13 bases between. The CDR3 totals 12 residues. The CDR3 sequence is CASGLHEDEQYF. CDR3 sequence (DNA): TGTGCCAGCGGCCTCCACGAGGACGAGCAGTACTTC.

J is TRBJ1-2 and V is TRBV6-1; 11 nucleotides align to TRBD1. The germline CDR1 and CDR2 sequences are MNHNS and SASEGT. This CDR3 region has 15 residues. Trimming at V came to 4 bases and at J to 1 base, leaving 2 bases not matched to a gene. The CDR3 DNA is TGTGCCAGCAGTGTCGGGACAGGGGGTAACTATGGCTACACCTTC. Protein product: CASSVGTGGNYGYTF.

With respect to this clone: A single base is all that separates this from a far larger clone, so a read error is likely. Within the sample, other DNA sequences also encode this same CDR3. The chain carries TRBV28 and TRBJ2-7; D uncertain. The CDR3 runs 11 residues. The germline gives CDR1 MDHEN, CDR2 SYDVKM. V was clipped by 3 bases and J by 4 bases, with 4 bases between them. The CDR3: CASSFNYEQYF. CDR3 sequence (DNA): TGTGCCAGCAGTTTTAATTACGAGCAGTACTTC.

The chain joins TRBV4-3 to TRBJ2-1; possibly TRBD2 for D (6 bases). Trimming shortened V by 0 bases and J by 2 bases, and 11 bases separated the two germline ends. The germline CDR1 and CDR2 sequences are LGHNA and YSLEER. The CDR3 sequence is 16 residues long. CDR3 DNA: TGCGCCAGCAGCCAAGATCTCCCGGGAGCCTACAATGAGCAGTTCTTC. This translates into CASSQDLPGAYNEQFF.

A note on this clone: It may be a read error: a sequence one base away is much more abundant. The rearrangement links TRBV11-2 to TRBJ2-7; D is unclear. CDR1 SGHAT and CDR2 FQNNGV come from the germline V gene. V was cut by 4 bases and J by 3 bases, with 4 bases left in between. This CDR3 region has 11 residues. CDR3 loop: CASSWGYEQYF. The DNA for the CDR3 is TGTGCCAGCAGCTGGGGCTACGAGCAGTACTTC.

The chain joins TRBV4-1 to TRBJ1-3; unclear D gene. V gave up 1 base and J gave up 8 bases, with 21 bases separating them. The length of the CDR3 is 17 residues. Germline V gene data show CDR1 as MGHRA and CDR2 as YSYEKL. The CDR3 region has the DNA TGCGCCAGCAGCCAAGCCGTGGGCAATCGTTCCCCACACACCATATATTTT. It codes for CASSQAVGNRSPHTIYF.

This chain links TRBV9 with TRBJ2-5, with 13 positions matching TRBD2. The germline V gene encodes CDR1 SGDLS and CDR2 YYNGEE. This CDR3 has 15 amino acids. The J segment lost 4 bases and the V segment lost 4 bases, leaving 4 bases of the junction unmatched. This chain's CDR3 is CASSPGTSGIETQYF. The CDR3, as DNA: TGTGCCAGCAGCCCCGGGACTAGCGGGATAGAGACCCAGTACTTC.